Each of the 2 T cell receptor beta chains below was sequenced from the same sample in a study of tissue T cells after allogeneic stem cell transplantation. Clones were sequenced by immunoSEQ multiplex PCR, and TCRdb holds only the in-frame ones, with some missing. Of about 21,000 clones in the sample, almost 70% are singletons; the top ten hold approximately 0.41%. The sequenced material came from blood. The source is a female BALB/c mouse in good health. The MHC haplotype of the strain is H2-d.

Notes on this clone: Germline and genes here are mouse. The read ends 1 residue early relative to the CDR3; the germline J gene fills the gap. The chain is built from TRBV17 and TRBJ2-1; no clear D gene. V lost 2 bases, J lost 1 base, and 6 bases lay in between. Per the germline V gene, CDR1 is MNHDT and CDR2 is YYDKIL. This CDR3 spans 14 amino acids. CDR3 residues: CASSRLGNYAEQFF. The sequenced CDR3 bases are TGTGCTAGCAGTAGATTGGGCAACTATGCTGAGCAGTTC. The full variable domain, completed using reference TRBV17 and TRBJ2-1, is DTTVKQNPRYKLARVGKPVNLICSQTMNHDTMYWYQKKPNQAPKLLLFYYDKILNREADTFEKFQSSRPNNSFCSLYIGSAGLEYSAMYLCASSRLGNYAEQFFGPGTRLTVL.

This clone was observed a handful of times. Gene names are mouse gene names. The DNA ends 1 residue before the CDR3 does, and the rest of the CDR3 is filled in from the germline J gene. The chain couples TRBV1 to TRBJ2-7, with 7 bases that match TRBD2. The CDR3 runs to 12 residues. Germline V CDR1 and CDR2: NSQYPW, LRSPGD (reference sequence). Germline trimming cut 0 bases from V and 7 bases from J; bases unmatched to any gene: 0. CDR3 sequence: CTCSAEGGEQYF. CDR3 DNA, as far as it was read: TGCACCTGCAGTGCAGAGGGGGGGGAACAGTAC.